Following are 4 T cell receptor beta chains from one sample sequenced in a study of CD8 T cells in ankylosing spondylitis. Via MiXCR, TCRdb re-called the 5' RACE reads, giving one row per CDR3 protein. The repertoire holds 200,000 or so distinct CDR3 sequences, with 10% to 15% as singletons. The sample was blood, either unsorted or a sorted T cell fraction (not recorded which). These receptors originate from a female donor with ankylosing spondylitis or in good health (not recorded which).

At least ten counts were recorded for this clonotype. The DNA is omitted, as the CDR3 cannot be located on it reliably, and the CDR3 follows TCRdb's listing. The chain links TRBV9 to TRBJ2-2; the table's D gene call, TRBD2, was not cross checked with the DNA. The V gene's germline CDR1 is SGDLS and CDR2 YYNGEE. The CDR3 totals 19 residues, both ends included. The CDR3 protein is CASSLSTGTSLLRAGELFF.

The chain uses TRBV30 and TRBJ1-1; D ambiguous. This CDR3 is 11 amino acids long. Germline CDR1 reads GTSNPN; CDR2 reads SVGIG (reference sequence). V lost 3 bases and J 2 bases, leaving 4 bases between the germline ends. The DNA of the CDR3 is TGTGCCTGGAGCCGTAACACTGAAGCTTTCTTT. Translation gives CAWSRNTEAFF.

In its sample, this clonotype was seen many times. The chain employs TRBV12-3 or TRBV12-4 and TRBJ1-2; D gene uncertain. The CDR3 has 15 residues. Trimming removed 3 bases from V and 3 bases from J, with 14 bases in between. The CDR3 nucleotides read TGTGCCAGCAGTTTCCGGGAACAGTCTCACTATGGCTACACCTTC. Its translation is CASSFREQSHYGYTF.

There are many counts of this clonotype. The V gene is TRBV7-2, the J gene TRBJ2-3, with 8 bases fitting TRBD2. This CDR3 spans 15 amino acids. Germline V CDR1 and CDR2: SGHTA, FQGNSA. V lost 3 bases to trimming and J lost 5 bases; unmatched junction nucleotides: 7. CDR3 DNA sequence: TGTGCCAGCAGCTTTTCTAGCGGGTCGGGAGATACGCAGTATTTT. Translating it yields CASSFSSGSGDTQYF. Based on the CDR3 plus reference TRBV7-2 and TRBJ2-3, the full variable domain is GAGVSQSPSNKVTEKGKDVELRCDPISGHTALYWYRQSLGQGLEFLIYFQGNSAPDKSGLPSDRFSAERTGGSVSTLTIQRTQQEDSAVYLCASSFSSGSGDTQYFGPGTRLTVL.